Reported below is one TCR beta chain. The sample originates from a study of cytomegalovirus exposure and HLA in healthy donors. The junction had 6 bases not matched to a gene; V was cut back by 11 bases and J by 2 bases. CDR3 length: 13 residues. Germline V CDR1 and CDR2: MNHNS, SASEGT. Researchers ran the PCR with 60 Vbeta and 13 Jbeta primers. Produced via immunoSEQ multiplex PCR; TCRdb's table is partial and in-frame only. The sample consists of 140,000 to 150,000 clones, 70% to 80% of them appearing once. This sequence originates from an older woman in good health and CMV-seropositive. Sample: PBMCs. This chain connects TRBV6-1 to TRBJ2-7, with 10 bases lining up with TRBD1. CDR3 sequence: CAGRQGAAYEQYF. The CDR3 region has the DNA TGTGCCGGAAGACAGGGGGCCGCCTACGAGCAGTACTTC.